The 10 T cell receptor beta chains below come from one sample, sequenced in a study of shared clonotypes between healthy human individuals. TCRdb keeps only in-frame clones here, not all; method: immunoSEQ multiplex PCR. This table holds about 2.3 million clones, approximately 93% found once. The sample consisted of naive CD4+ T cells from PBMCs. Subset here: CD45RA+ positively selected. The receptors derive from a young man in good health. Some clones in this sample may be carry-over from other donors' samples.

The CDR3 is CASSLVPAPPRNEQFF. The DNA for the CDR3 is TGTGCCAGCAGCTTAGTTCCGGCCCCCCCCCGGAATGAGCAGTTCTTC. This chain connects TRBV7-2 to TRBJ2-1; no firm D call. Trimming shortened V by 1 base and J by 7 bases, and 17 bases separated the two germline ends. This CDR3 has 16 amino acids. Germline lookup yields CDR1 SGHTA and CDR2 FQGNSA.

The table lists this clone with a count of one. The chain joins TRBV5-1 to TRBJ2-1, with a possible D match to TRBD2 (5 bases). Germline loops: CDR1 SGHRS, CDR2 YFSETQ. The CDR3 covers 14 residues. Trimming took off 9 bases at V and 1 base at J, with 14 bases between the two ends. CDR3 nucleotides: TGCGCCACCGGGCGGGTTGGGTCCTACAATGAGCAGTTCTTC. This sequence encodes CATGRVGSYNEQFF.

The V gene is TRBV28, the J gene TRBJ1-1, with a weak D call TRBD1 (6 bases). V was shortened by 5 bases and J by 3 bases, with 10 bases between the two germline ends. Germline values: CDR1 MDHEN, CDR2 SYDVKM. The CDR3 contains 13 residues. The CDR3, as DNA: TGTGCCAGCAGTATGGACAGTTACACTGAAGCTTTCTTT. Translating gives CASSMDSYTEAFF. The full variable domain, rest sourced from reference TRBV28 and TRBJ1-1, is DVKVTQSSRYLVKRTGEKVFLECVQDMDHENMFWYRQDPGLGLRLIYFSYDVKMKEKGDIPEGYSVSREKKERFSLILESASTNQTSMYLCASSMDSYTEAFFGQGTRLTVV.

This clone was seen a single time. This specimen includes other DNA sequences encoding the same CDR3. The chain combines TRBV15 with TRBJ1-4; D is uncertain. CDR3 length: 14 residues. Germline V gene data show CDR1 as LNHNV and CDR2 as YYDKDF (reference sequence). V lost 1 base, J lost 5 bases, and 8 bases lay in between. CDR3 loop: CATSRVAGNEKLFF. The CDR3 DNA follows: TGTGCCACCAGCAGAGTAGCCGGGAATGAAAAACTGTTTTTT. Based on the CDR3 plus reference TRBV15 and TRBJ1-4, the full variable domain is DAMVIQNPRYQVTQFGKPVTLSCSQTLNHNVMYWYQQKSSQAPKLLFHYYDKDFNNEADTPDNFQSRRPNTSFCFLDIRSPGLGDTAMYLCATSRVAGNEKLFFGSGTQLSVL.

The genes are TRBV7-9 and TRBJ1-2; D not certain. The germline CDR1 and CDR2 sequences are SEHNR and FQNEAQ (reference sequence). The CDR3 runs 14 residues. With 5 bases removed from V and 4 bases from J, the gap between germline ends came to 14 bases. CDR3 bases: TGTGCCAGCAGCACGTCTATTGACTTCTATGGCTACACCTTC. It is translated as CASSTSIDFYGYTF.

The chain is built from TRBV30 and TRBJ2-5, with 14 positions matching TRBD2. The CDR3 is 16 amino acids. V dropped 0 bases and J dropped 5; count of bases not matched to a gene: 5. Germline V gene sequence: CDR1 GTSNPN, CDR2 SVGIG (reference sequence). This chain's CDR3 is CAWSVGTSGSTETQYF. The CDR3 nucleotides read TGTGCCTGGAGTGTAGGGACTAGCGGGAGTACGGAGACCCAGTACTTC.

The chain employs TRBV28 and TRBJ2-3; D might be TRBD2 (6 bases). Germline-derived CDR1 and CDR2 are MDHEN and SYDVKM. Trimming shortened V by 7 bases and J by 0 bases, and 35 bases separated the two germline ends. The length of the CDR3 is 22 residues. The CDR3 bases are TGTGCCAGCACCCACAGCCTCCGGAAGGGAATAGCGGCCTCTCCTAGCACAGATACGCAGTATTTT. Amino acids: CASTHSLRKGIAASPSTDTQYF.

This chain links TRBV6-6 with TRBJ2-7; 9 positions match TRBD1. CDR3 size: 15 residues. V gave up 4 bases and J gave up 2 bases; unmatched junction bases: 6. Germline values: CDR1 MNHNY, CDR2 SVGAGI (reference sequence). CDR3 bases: TGTGCCAGCAGTTCCTCCGGGACAGGGACCTACGAGCAGTACTTC. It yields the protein CASSSSGTGTYEQYF.

Written as DNA, the CDR3 is TGTGCCAGCAGCTTGGGTGGTGGGACTAAGACCGGGGAGCTGTTTTTT. Translating gives CASSLGGGTKTGELFF. The V gene is TRBV5-4, the J gene TRBJ2-2; TRBD2 matches at 7 bases. J gave up 5 bases and V 0 bases, and 7 bases lay outside the gene matches. The CDR3 runs 16 residues. Germline loops: CDR1 SGHNT, CDR2 YYREEE (reference sequence).

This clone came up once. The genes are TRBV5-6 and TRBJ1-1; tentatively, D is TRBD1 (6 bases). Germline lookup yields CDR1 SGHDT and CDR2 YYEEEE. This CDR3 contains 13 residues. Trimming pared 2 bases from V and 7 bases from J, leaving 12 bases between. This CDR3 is CASSFRTASEAFF. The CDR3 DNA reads TGTGCCAGCAGCTTTCGGACAGCCAGTGAAGCTTTCTTT.